The T cell receptor beta chain described here comes from a study of cytomegalovirus exposure and HLA in healthy donors. The donors gave bone marrow, and they were healthy. Findings of the study overall: Indistinguishability led to the exclusion of some V segments, TRBV6-2 and TRBV6-3 included.

This PCR relied on a set of 60 Vbeta primers and 13 Jbeta primers. TCRdb's table, derived via immunoSEQ multiplex PCR, lists solely in-frame clones and lacks some. In the table there are around 130,000 clones, around 72% of which are singletons. V lost 1 base and J 3 bases, leaving 13 bases between the germline ends. CDR1 is SGHKS and CDR2 is YYEKEE in the germline V gene (reference sequence). The CDR3 is made up of 15 amino acids. About this clone itself: As yet, its antigen is unknown.

The material sequenced was PBMCs. The clonotype was recovered from a woman in her 40s in good health and CMV-seronegative. The chain uses TRBV5-5 and TRBJ1-2, with D perhaps TRBD1 (6 bases). Written as DNA, the CDR3 is TGTGCCAGCAGCTTGATACCAGGGGCCCACTATGGCTACACCTTC. This translates into CASSLIPGAHYGYTF.